Described below is a single TCR beta chain sequence and its context. Antigen specificity is unknown. The ends lost 4 bases at V and 3 bases at J; junction bases unmatched: 6. Germline CDR1 is SGHKS and CDR2 is YYEKEE (reference sequence). The CDR3 runs 15 residues. These data come from a study of cytomegalovirus exposure and HLA in healthy donors. Study as a whole: As an earlier analysis found, about 179 million T cells yielded about 120 million unique TCR beta sequences.

Amplification used 60 Vbeta primers and 13 Jbeta primers. TCRdb's copy holds only in-frame clones and misses some; the assay was immunoSEQ multiplex PCR. The repertoire holds 110,000 or so clones, with more than 60% as singletons. Study results and caveats: Researchers reported in a later analysis that common viral pathogens appeared linked to several top clusters. Later work found most CMV-associated TCR beta chains apparently HLA-restricted. In a later analysis, TCR association rates varied by HLA locus: DRB1 most, HLA-C fewest.

The material sequenced was PBMCs. The rearrangement joins TRBV5-5 to TRBJ2-7, with 11 bases aligning to TRBD1. The sequence was collected from a man under 40 in good health and CMV-seronegative. The CDR3 nucleotides are TGTGCCAGCAGCGTCCTGGGACAGGGGGGCTACGAGCAGTACTTC. Amino acids: CASSVLGQGGYEQYF.